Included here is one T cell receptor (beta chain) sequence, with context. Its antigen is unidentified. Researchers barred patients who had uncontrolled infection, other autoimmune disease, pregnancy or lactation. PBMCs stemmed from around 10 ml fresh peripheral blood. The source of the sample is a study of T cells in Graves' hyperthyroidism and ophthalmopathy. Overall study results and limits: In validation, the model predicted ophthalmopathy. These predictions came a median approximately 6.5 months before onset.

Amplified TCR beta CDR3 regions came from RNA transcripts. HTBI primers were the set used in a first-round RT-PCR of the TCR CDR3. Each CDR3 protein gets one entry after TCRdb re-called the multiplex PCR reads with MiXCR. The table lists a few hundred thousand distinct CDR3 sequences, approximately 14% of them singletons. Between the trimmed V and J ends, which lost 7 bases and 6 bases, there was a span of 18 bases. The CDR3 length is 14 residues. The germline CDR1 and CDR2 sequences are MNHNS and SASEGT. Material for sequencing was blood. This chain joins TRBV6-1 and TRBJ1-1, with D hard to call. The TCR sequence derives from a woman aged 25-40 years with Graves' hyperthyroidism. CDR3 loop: CASNPGLRLAEAFF. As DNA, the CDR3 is TGTGCCAGCAACCCGGGCCTGCGCCTGGCTGAAGCTTTCTTT.